The TCR beta chain under discussion was sequenced for a study of control samples from healthy donors and cancer patients (dated by TCRdb to the early 2020s). On this clone itself: Its cognate antigen has yet to be identified. It has no much larger one-base neighbor in the sample; base qualities were not kept.

The library was produced with the immunoSEQ multiplex PCR assay. As stored in TCRdb, this immuneACCESS dataset retains in-frame rearrangements with V and J assigned. A fraction of the clones does not appear; measured against another copy, unresolved V genes explain less than half of the discrepancy, and the remainder lacks a known reason. This sample is represented by around 120,000 clones; around 88% of them were singletons. Jointly, the top ten make up 3.4% of the sample. V ends up 0 bases short and J 6 bases short, with an unmatched junction base count of 5. CDR1 SGDLS and CDR2 YYNGEE are derived from the germline V gene. From its cysteine to its phenylalanine, the CDR3 spans 15 amino acids. The DNA shown is the 45-base CDR3, in frame from base 1.

The receptor's source is a man between 35 and 55 years old in good health. Sequencing input: blood. The chain is assembled from TRBV9 and TRBJ2-2; the junction holds 7 bases that match TRBD2. The bases are TGTGCCAGCAGCGTAGACAACGGGGGGTCCGGGGAGCTGTTTTTT. Its translation reads: CASSVDNGGSGELFF.